This T cell receptor beta chain was found in a study of T cell responses to AZD1222 COVID-19 vaccine. Germline assignment: CDR1 LGHDT and CDR2 YNNKEL (reference sequence). V dropped 0 bases and J dropped 5 bases, with 10 bases sitting between them. The CDR3 length is 14 residues. Clones were sequenced by immunoSEQ multiplex PCR, and TCRdb holds only the in-frame ones, with some missing. The sample yields approximately 100,000 clones, about 83% seen once. Sequenced here: peripheral blood, sampled on day 0 of AZD1222 vaccination. The sequence derives from an adult in good health. V is TRBV3-1 (or the pseudogene TRBV3-2) and J is TRBJ1-1, with D unclear. The CDR3 loop is CASSQEVGGTEAFF. CDR3 bases: TGTGCCAGCAGCCAAGAGGTCGGAGGGACTGAAGCTTTCTTT.